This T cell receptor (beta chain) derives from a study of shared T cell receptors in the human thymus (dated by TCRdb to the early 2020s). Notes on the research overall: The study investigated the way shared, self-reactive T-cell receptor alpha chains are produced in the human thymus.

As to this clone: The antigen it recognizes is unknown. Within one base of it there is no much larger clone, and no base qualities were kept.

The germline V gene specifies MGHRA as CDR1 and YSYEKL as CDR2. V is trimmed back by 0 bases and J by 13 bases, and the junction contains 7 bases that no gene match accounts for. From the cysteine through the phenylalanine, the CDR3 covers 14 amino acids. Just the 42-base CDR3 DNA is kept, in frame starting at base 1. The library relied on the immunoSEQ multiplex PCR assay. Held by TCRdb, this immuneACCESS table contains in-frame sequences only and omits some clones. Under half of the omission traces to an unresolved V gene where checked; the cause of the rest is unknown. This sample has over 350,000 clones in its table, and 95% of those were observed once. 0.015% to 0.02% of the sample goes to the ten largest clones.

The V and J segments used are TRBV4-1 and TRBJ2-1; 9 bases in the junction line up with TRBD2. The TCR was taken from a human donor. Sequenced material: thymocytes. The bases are TGCGCCAGCAGCCAAGATAGACTAGCGGTCGAACAGTTCTTC. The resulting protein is CASSQDRLAVEQFF.